A selection of T cell receptor beta chains follows, all from one sample in a study of tumor-infiltrating lymphocytes in primary liver carcinoma. One entry per CDR3 protein results from TCRdb running MiXCR on the multiplex PCR reads. The data show about 78,000 distinct CDR3 sequences, about 64% seen once. The sequencing sample was made of liver tumor tissue from sampling region 4. The source of these receptors is a woman in her sixties or seventies with primary liver carcinoma and hepatitis B virus infection. Both conserved end residues are part of each CDR3. D genes are given only for firm matches. Not every row has a clone size; where given, it reads once, few, many or a size class.

V	J	size	D	CDR3	DNA
TRBV6-5	TRBJ1-1	.	.	CASSQGRHMSTEAFF	TGTGCCAGCAGCCAAGGGAGACATATGAGCACTGAAGCCTTCTTT
TRBV6-6	TRBJ2-5	.	.	CATNYGRSTLRQETQYF	TGTGCCACCAATTACGGCCGGTCGACGTTACGGCAAGAGACCCAGTACTTC
TRBV28	TRBJ1-1	.	.	CASGASLGQGTKAFF	TGTGCCAGCGGGGCGTCGCTCGGCCAGGGCACTAAGGCTTTCTTT
TRBV11-3	TRBJ2-5	.	.	CASLDTETQYF	TGTGCCAGCTTAGACACAGAGACCCAGTACTTC
TRBV4-1	TRBJ1-2	.	.	CASSQDIGELRYGYTF	TGTGCCAGCAGCCAAGATATTGGCGAGTTGAGGTATGGCTACACCTTC
TRBV12-3/TRBV12-4	TRBJ1-4	.	.	CAGSLGASTNEKLFF	TGTGCCGGCAGTTTAGGAGCCTCAACTAATGAAAAACTGTTTTTT
TRBV5-1	TRBJ2-1	once	TRBD2	CASSLLQAGGYNEQFF	TGCGCCAGCAGCCTCCTACAAGCGGGAGGCTACAATGAGCAGTTCTTC
TRBV15	TRBJ1-1	many	.	CATSSLPLNTEAFF	TGTGCCACCAGCTCTCTTCCCCTGAACACTGAAGCTTTCTTT
TRBV11-3	TRBJ2-1	.	TRBD2	CASSSGTSGKLEQLF	TGTGCCAGCAGCTCAGGAACTAGCGGGAAGCTTGAACAGCTCTTC
TRBV11-2	TRBJ1-2	.	.	CANSLDPIRALHYVYTF	TGTGCCAACAGCTTAGATCCGATCAGGGCGCTGCACTATGTCTACACCTTC
TRBV7-8	TRBJ2-6	.	TRBD2	CASSLQGLDLSGTNVLTF	TGTGCCAGCAGTCTACAGGGACTAGATTTGTCTGGGACCAACGTCCTGACTTTC
TRBV2	TRBJ2-7	.	.	CASSDPSYERYF	TGTGCCAGCAGTGATCCCTCCTACGAGCGGTACTTC
TRBV6-4	TRBJ2-3	.	TRBD2	CTSASLAGGTDTQSF	TGTACCAGCGCTTCACTAGCGGGAGGTACGGATACGCAGTCCTTT
TRBV6-5	TRBJ1-1	many	.	CASRRSSGTGTEAFF	TGTGCCAGCAGACGGTCGTCGGGGACGGGTACTGAAGCTTTCTTT
TRBV18	TRBJ2-5	.	.	CASSGTGAKETQYF	TGTGCCAGCTCAGGGACCGGGGCCAAAGAGACCCAGTACTTC
TRBV14	TRBJ2-1	.	TRBD1	CASSPRDRGLGPYDEQFF	TGTGCCAGCAGCCCCCGGGACAGGGGCCTAGGGCCCTACGATGAGCAGTTCTTC
TRBV11-3	TRBJ1-1	.	.	CASCLTVGMSTEAFF	TGTGCCAGCTGCCTAACAGTAGGGATGAGCACTGAGGCTTTCTTT
TRBV6-4	TRBJ2-1	once	.	CAGSPGTGEGGDQFF	TGTGCCGGCAGCCCTGGGACGGGAGAGGGAGGTGATCAGTTCTTC
TRBV6-6	TRBJ2-1	few	.	CASSYEVSSSEQSF	TGTGCCAGCAGTTATGAGGTTAGCTCTAGTGAGCAGTCCTTC
TRBV12-3/TRBV12-4	TRBJ2-7	.	.	CASIRGVRMYEQYF	TGTGCCAGCATTCGAGGGGTACGTATGTACGAGCAGTACTTC
TRBV6-1	TRBJ1-6	.	.	CASSESWGYLPLHF	TGTGCCAGCAGTGAGTCTTGGGGATATTTACCCCTCCACTTT
TRBV5-4	TRBJ2-7	.	.	CVSSLGVGGYEQYF	TGTGTCAGCAGCTTGGGGGTAGGGGGGTACGAGCAGTACTTC
TRBV5-1	TRBJ2-7	.	.	CASRLGPAGDLAYEQYF	TGCGCCAGCCGCTTGGGCCCTGCAGGGGACTTGGCCTACGAGCAGTACTTC
TRBV11-2	TRBJ2-1	.	.	CASSLNRLALGDEQFF	TGTGCCAGTAGCTTAAATCGTTTAGCGTTAGGGGATGAGCAGTTCTTC
TRBV6-2/TRBV6-3	TRBJ2-5	.	.	CASSHLSIARARETQYF	TGTGCCAGCAGTCACCTCTCTATAGCGAGAGCACGAGAGACCCAATACTTC
TRBV24-1	TRBJ2-2	.	.	CATSPATTNPGELFF	TGTGCCACCAGTCCGGCAACAACTAACCCCGGGGAGCTGTTTTTT
TRBV6-6	TRBJ2-2	many	TRBD2	CASSSGISTGELFF	TGTGCCAGCAGTAGCGGGATTAGCACCGGGGAGCTGTTTTTT
TRBV28	TRBJ2-7	once	TRBD1	CASSLTGGLSYEQYF	TGTGCCAGCAGCTTGACAGGGGGCTTGTCCTACGAGCAGTACTTC
TRBV11-3	TRBJ1-1	.	.	CASSYGGSDTEASF	TGTGCCAGCAGCTACGGGGGATCAGACACTGAAGCTTCCTTT
TRBV7-8	TRBJ2-1	.	.	CASSPQPGSYNERFF	TGTGCCAGTAGCCCCCAGCCGGGCTCCTACAATGAGCGGTTCTTC
TRBV19	TRBJ2-5	few	.	CASQGGYRAQETQYF	TGTGCCTCGCAAGGCGGATACAGGGCTCAAGAGACCCAGTACTTC
TRBV5-6	TRBJ2-3	once	TRBD2	CASSWAGFSGGPTDTQNF	TGTGCCAGCAGCTGGGCAGGGTTTTCGGGAGGGCCAACAGATACGCAGAATTTT
TRBV6-5	TRBJ1-5	.	.	CVSSNQWAGAGNQPQHF	TGTGTCAGCAGTAATCAATGGGCCGGGGCAGGGAATCAGCCCCAGCATTTT
TRBV12-3/TRBV12-4	TRBJ2-7	many	.	CASRRDAAYEQYF	TGTGCCAGCAGGAGGGACGCAGCCTACGAGCAGTACTTC
TRBV11-2	TRBJ2-1	.	TRBD1	CASSLVLTGGIF	TGTGCCAGCAGCTTAGTTCTCACAGGGGGAATCTTC
TRBV11-3	TRBJ2-1	.	.	CASGLRVSNNEQFF	TGTGCCAGCGGCTTAAGGGTCAGCAACAATGAGCAGTTCTTC
TRBV11-2	TRBJ2-7	.	.	CTSSLDPGHTSEQHF	TGTACCAGTAGCTTAGACCCAGGCCATACGTCCGAGCAGCACTTC
TRBV6-1	TRBJ2-7	few	.	CARNERAEGGYEQYF	TGTGCCAGAAATGAGAGGGCGGAGGGGGGCTACGAGCAGTACTTC
TRBV11-2	TRBJ2-1	once	.	CVSSLEEGSIGEQLF	TGTGTCAGCAGCTTAGAGGAGGGAAGTATCGGTGAGCAGTTATTC
TRBV10-1	TRBJ2-2	.	.	CASSKGSLGELFF	TGCGCCAGCAGTAAGGGGTCGCTCGGGGAGCTGTTTTTT
TRBV4-2	TRBJ2-6	.	.	CANSQGTGANVLTF	TGCGCCAACAGCCAAGGGACCGGGGCCAACGTCCTGACTTTC
TRBV28	TRBJ1-1	many	TRBD1	CASRSADRTEAFF	TGTGCCAGCAGGTCCGCGGACAGGACTGAAGCTTTCTTT
TRBV11-2	TRBJ2-1	.	TRBD2	CASLDPGLAGQFF	TGTGCCAGCTTAGATCCGGGGCTAGCGGGACAGTTCTTC
TRBV29-1	TRBJ1-2	.	.	CSVDIGVRSYGYTF	TGCAGCGTTGATATCGGGGTCCGAAGCTATGGCTACACCTTC
TRBV11-2	TRBJ2-7	.	TRBD2	CVSSLDVPGLASRNAYKQYF	TGTGTCAGCAGCTTAGACGTCCCGGGACTAGCGTCTCGAAATGCCTACAAGCAGTACTTC
TRBV6-1	TRBJ1-5	.	.	CASTVAEADTQHF	TGTGCCAGCACGGTGGCCGAGGCAGATACGCAGCATTTT
TRBV7-9	TRBJ1-4	.	.	CTSSLVGHATNEKLFF	TGTACCAGTAGCTTAGTTGGGCATGCAACAAATGAAAAACTGTTTTTT
TRBV7-9	TRBJ1-1	many	.	CASSSGFFTEAFF	TGTGCCAGCAGCTCGGGGTTCTTCACTGAAGCTTTCTTT
TRBV5-4	TRBJ1-4	.	.	CASSLGGQGSNEKLFF	TGTGCCAGCAGCTTGGGGGGGCAGGGCTCGAATGAAAAACTGTTTTTT
TRBV28	TRBJ2-3	many	.	CASSSGQSTGGQYF	TGTGCCAGCAGCTCCGGACAATCTACCGGGGGGCAGTATTTT
TRBV6-6	TRBJ1-1	.	.	CACSRRGGATEAFF	TGTGCCTGCAGTCGTAGAGGGGGAGCGACTGAAGCTTTCTTT
TRBV28	TRBJ1-6	.	.	CASTTLAGSVGPYISPLHF	TGTGCCAGCACCACCTTAGCCGGGTCAGTAGGACCTTATATTTCACCCCTCCACTTT
TRBV28	TRBJ2-1	many	.	CASRRLRINEQFF	TGTGCCAGCAGACGACTAAGAATAAATGAGCAGTTCTTC
TRBV6-5	TRBJ1-2	many	TRBD1	CASSSSGGRNYGYTF	TGTGCCAGCAGTTCATCAGGGGGCAGGAACTATGGCTACACCTTC
TRBV7-3	TRBJ2-2	few	.	CASSQQSSGNTGELFF	TGTGCCAGCAGCCAACAGTCCAGCGGGAACACCGGGGAGCTGTTTTTT